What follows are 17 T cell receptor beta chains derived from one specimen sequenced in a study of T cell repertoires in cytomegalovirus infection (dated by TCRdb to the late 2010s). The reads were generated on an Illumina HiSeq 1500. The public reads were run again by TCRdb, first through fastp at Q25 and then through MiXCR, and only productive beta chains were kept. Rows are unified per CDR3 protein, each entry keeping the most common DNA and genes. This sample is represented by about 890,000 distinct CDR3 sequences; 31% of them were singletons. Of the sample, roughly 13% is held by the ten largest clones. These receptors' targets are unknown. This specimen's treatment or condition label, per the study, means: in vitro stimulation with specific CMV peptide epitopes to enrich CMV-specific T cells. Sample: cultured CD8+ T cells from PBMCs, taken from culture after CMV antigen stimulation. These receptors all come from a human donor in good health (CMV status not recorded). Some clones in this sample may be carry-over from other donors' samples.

CDR3: CASSIFSGDTQYF. CDR3 nucleotide sequence: TGTGCCAGTAGTATTTTTTCGGGAGATACGCAGTATTTT. This chain joins TRBV19 and TRBJ2-3; no firm D call. Germline CDR1 is LNHDA and CDR2 is SQIVND (reference sequence). Trimming pared 3 bases from V and 5 bases from J, leaving 9 bases between. The CDR3 is made up of 13 amino acids.

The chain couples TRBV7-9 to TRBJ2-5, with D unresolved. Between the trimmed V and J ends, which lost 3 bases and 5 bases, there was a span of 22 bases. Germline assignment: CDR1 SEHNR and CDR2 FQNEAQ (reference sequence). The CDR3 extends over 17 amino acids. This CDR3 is CASSFPSLHGGRETQYF. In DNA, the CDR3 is TGTGCCAGCAGCTTTCCCTCTCTACACGGCGGACGGGAGACCCAGTACTTC.

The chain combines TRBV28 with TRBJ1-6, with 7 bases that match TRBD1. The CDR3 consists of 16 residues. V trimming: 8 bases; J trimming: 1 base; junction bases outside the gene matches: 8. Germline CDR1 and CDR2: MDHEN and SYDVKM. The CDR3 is CASGLQGRSYNSPLHF. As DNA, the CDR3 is TGTGCCAGCGGCCTACAGGGGCGGTCCTATAATTCACCCCTCCACTTT.

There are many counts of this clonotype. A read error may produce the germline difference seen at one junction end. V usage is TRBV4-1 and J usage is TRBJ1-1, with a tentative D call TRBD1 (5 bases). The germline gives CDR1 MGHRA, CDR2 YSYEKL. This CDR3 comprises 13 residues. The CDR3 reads CASSQGGSTEAFF. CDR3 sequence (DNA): TGTGCCAGCAGTCAGGGAGGGTCCACTGAAGCTTTCTTT.

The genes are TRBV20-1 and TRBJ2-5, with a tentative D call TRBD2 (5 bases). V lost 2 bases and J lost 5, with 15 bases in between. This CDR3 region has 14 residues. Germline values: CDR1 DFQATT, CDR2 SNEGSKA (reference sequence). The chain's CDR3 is CSARHDYAGETQYF. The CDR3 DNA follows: TGCAGTGCTAGACACGACTACGCTGGTGAGACCCAGTACTTC.

The CDR3 is CASSFPRGHQTEAFF. In nucleotides, the CDR3 is TGTGCCAGCAGCTTCCCCAGGGGACACCAGACTGAAGCTTTCTTT. The rearrangement joins TRBV7-9 to TRBJ1-1, with D possibly being TRBD1 (6 bases). Trimming cost V 3 bases and J 5 bases, with 16 bases left between them. The germline gives CDR1 SEHNR, CDR2 FQNEAQ (reference sequence). This CDR3 is 15 amino acids long.

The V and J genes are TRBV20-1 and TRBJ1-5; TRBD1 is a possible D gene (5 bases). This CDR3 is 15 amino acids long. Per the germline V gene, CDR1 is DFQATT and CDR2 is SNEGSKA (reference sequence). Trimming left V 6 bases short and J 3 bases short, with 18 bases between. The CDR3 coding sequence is TGCAGTGCCCTGCCCGTGGGGGAATTCAATCAGCCCCAGCATTTT. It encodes CSALPVGEFNQPQHF.

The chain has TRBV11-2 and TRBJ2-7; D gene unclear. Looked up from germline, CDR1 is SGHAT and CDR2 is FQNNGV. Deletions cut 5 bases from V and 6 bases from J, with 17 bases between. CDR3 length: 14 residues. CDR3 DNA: TGTGCCAGCAGCCCCATCCGTTCCCTTTCCGAGCAGTACTTC. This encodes CASSPIRSLSEQYF.

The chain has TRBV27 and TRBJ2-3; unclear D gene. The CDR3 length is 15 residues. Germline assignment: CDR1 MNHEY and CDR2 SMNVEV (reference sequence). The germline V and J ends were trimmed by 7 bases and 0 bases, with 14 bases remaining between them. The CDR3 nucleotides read TGTGCCAGCACGGCAGCTTCCTCTAGCACAGATACGCAGTATTTT. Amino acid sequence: CASTAASSSTDTQYF.

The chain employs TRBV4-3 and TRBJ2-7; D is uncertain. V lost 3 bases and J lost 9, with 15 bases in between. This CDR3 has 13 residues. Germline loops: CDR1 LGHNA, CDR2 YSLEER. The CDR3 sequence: CASSHQLALGQYV. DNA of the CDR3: TGCGCCAGCAGCCATCAGTTGGCCTTGGGGCAGTACGTC.

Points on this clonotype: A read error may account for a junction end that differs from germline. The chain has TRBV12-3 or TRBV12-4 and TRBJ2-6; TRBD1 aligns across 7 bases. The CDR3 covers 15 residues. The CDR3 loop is CANSLTGIGANVLTF. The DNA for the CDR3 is TGTGCCAACAGTTTGACAGGGATAGGGGCCAACGTCCTGACTTTC.

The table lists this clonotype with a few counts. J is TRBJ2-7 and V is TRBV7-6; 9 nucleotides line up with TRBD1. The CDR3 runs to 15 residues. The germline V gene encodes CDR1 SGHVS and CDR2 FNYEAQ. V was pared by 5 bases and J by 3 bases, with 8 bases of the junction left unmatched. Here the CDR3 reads CASSPRGDRVYEQYF. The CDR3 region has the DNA TGTGCCAGCAGCCCCAGGGGGGACAGGGTCTACGAGCAGTACTTC. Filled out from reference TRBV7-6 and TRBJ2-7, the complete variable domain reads GAGVSQSPRYKVTKRGQDVALRCDPISGHVSLYWYRQALGQGPEFLTYFNYEAQQDKSGLPNDRFSAERPEGSISTLTIQRTEQRDSAMYRCASSPRGDRVYEQYFGPGTRLTVT.

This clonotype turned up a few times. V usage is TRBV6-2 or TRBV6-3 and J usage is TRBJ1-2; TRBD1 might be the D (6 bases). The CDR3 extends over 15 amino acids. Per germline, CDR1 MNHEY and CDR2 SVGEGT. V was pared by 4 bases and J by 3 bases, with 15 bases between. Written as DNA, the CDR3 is TGTGCCAGCAGTTCCCAGGGGATTTTCGACTATGGCTACACCTTC. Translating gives CASSSQGIFDYGYTF.

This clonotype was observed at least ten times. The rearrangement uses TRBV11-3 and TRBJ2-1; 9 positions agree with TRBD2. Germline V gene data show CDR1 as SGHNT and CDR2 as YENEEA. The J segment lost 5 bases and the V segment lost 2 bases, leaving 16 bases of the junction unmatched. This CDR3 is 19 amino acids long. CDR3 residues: CASSLSKDWGLAKDNEQFF. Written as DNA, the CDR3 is TGTGCCAGCAGCTTATCCAAGGACTGGGGACTAGCCAAGGACAATGAGCAGTTCTTC.

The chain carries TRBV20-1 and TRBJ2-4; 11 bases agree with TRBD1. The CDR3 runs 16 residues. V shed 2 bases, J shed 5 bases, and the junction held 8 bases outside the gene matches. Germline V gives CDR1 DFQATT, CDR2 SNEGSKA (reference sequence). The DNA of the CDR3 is TGCAGTGCTAGATCGGTACCGGGACAGGGGGAAAACATTCAGTACTTC. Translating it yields CSARSVPGQGENIQYF.

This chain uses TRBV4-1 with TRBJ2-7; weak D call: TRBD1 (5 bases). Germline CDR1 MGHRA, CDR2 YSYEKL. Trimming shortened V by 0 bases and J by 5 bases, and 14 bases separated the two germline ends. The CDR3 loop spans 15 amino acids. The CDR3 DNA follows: TGCGCCAGCAGCCAAGATAGCCAGGGAAAAGACGAGCAGTACTTC. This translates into CASSQDSQGKDEQYF.

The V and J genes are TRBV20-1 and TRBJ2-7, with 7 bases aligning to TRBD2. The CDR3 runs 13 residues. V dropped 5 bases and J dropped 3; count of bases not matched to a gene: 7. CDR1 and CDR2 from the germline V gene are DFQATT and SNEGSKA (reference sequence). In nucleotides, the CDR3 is TGCAGTGCTCCATGGGGGGGGGACTACGAGCAGTACTTC. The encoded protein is CSAPWGGDYEQYF.